The entry below gives a single TCR beta chain sequence along with its context. The entry originates in a study of blood T cell repertoires in COVID-19. Study in general: Material from acute and convalescent COVID-19 was sourced from the United States, Italy and Spain. From T cells, B-cell-depleted T cells, or PBMCs came the material, which was cDNA or gDNA.

Germline lookup yields CDR1 LNHDA and CDR2 SQIVND (reference sequence). The CDR3 has 15 amino acids. V lost 6 bases to trimming and J lost 3 bases, with 15 bases between them. TCRdb keeps only in-frame clones here, not all; method: immunoSEQ multiplex PCR. The sample lists approximately 150,000 clones, 75% to 85% occurring once. V gene TRBV19 combines with J gene TRBJ2-1, with D possibly TRBD1 on 5 matching bases. The clonotype comes from a man aged 40-55 years who had recovered from COVID-19. The sample comprised PBMCs or T cells enriched from blood (not recorded which). The chain's CDR3 is CASRAGWNYYNEQFF. The CDR3 bases are TGTGCCAGTAGAGCAGGGTGGAACTACTACAATGAGCAGTTCTTC.